This TCR beta chain was identified during a study of CXCR3-negative and CXCR3-positive naive CD8 T cells. Points from the study as a whole: More hydrophobic TRB CDR3s were found in CXCR3-positive naive cells than in CXCR3-negative naive cells.

In preparing the TRB cDNA libraries, 5' RACE with UMI labels was used. TCRdb re-called the 5' RACE reads; one entry per CDR3 protein, DNA not given. The sample's table shows some 140,000 distinct CDR3 sequences. The CDR3 is made up of 15 amino acids. CDR1 and CDR2 from the germline V gene are MNHEY and SVGEGT. Turning to this clonotype: No antigen is known for it.

The source material was naive CXCR3+ CD8+ T cells from blood. The sample's subset: CD45RO-CCR7+CD27+CD95- naive CD8+ T cells expressing CXCR3 (TNR3+). This TCR derives from a human donor in good health. Some clones in this sample may be carry-over from other donors' samples. This chain links TRBV6-2 or TRBV6-3 with TRBJ1-2; absent DNA, TCRdb's TRBD1 call cannot be checked. CDR3 residues: CASSPDLLGQRSYTF.